The T cell receptor (beta chain) under discussion was sequenced for a study of low-dose radiotherapy and immunotherapy resistance in tumors. Study context: Intravenous ipilimumab 1 mg/kg every six weeks was given with nivolumab 240 mg every two weeks.

It was nivolumab, ipilimumab, aspirin, low-dose cyclophosphamide and low-dose radiotherapy that donors received. Priming of first-strand cDNA relied on TRAV- and TRBV-specific primers (covering alpha and beta chains). With a V-primer adapter and a constant-region primer, TCRs were amplified for about 20 PCR cycles. By in vitro transcription, the isolated mRNA was amplified. TCRdb re-called the reads with MiXCR, one entry per CDR3 protein. Among some 10,000 distinct CDR3 sequences listed, about 75% were seen once. CDR3 length: 16 amino acids. The V gene's germline CDR1 is MNHEY and CDR2 SMNVEV (reference sequence). Unmatched junction bases numbered 7, after V lost 5 bases and J lost 5 bases.

The TCR comes from a human donor with advanced metastatic prostate, ovarian, gallbladder or colorectal cancer (not recorded which). This table probably holds off-target reads from a library built for another chain. The chain joins TRBV27 to TRBJ2-5; 14 bases agree with TRBD2. The CDR3, as DNA: TGTGCCAGCAGTACAAGGACTAGCGGGAGGAGTGAGACCCAGTACTTC. The encoded protein is CASSTRTSGRSETQYF.